The rows below give T cell receptor beta chains drawn from one sample of a study of T-cell memory formation after mild COVID-19. TCRdb itself ran the 5' RACE reads through MiXCR, one entry per CDR3 protein. The repertoire has over 400,000 distinct CDR3 sequences, 20% to 30% of them found once; the top ten carry approximately 14%. Sequencing was performed on PBMCs or a T cell subset sorted from them (not recorded which). Receptor source: an adult woman who had mild COVID-19 (a few samples of this study predate the infection). Cell type and time point are not known. Each CDR3 is given with its conserved first and last residue. The order of the fields is V gene, D gene, clone size, J gene, CDR3 protein, CDR3 DNA. A D gene is named only where the DNA matches it firmly. Clone size, where shown, is once, few, many, or a class for clones that have expanded.

TRBV2	.	.	TRBJ1-3	CASSQESGNTIYF	TGTGCCAGCAGTCAGGAGAGCGGAAACACCATATATTTT
TRBV14	.	.	TRBJ2-6	CASSQVRGANVLTF	TGTGCCAGCAGCCAAGTGAGAGGGGCCAACGTCCTGACTTTC
TRBV7-9	TRBD1	few	TRBJ2-1	CASSFTGGNEQFF	TGTGCCAGCAGCTTTACAGGGGGCAATGAGCAGTTCTTC
TRBV7-8	.	once	TRBJ2-7	CASSLVVSSYEQYF	TGTGCCAGCAGCTTAGTGGTCTCCTCCTACGAGCAGTACTTC
TRBV27	.	few	TRBJ2-2	CASSSVGETDNTGELFF	TGTGCCAGCAGTTCTGTGGGGGAAACAGATAACACCGGGGAGCTGTTTTTT
TRBV12-3/TRBV12-4	.	few	TRBJ2-3	CASSLRDFKADTQYF	TGTGCCAGCAGTTTAAGGGACTTCAAGGCGGATACGCAGTATTTT
TRBV20-1	.	few	TRBJ2-1	CSAREGLSYNEQFF	TGCAGTGCTAGAGAGGGGCTCTCCTACAATGAGCAGTTCTTC
TRBV11-2	.	.	TRBJ2-2	CASSPRGALPTGELFF	TGTGCCAGCAGCCCAAGGGGGGCTCTACCTACCGGGGAGCTGTTTTTT
TRBV18	.	.	TRBJ2-4	CASSPIEGNLAKNIQYF	TGTGCCAGCTCACCAATAGAGGGAAACTTAGCCAAAAACATTCAGTACTTC
TRBV30	TRBD2	.	TRBJ2-1	CAWNGASGRKQFF	TGTGCCTGGAATGGCGCTAGCGGCAGGAAGCAGTTCTTC
TRBV10-3	TRBD2	few	TRBJ2-5	CAISELTSGAFGTQYF	TGTGCCATCAGTGAGTTGACTAGCGGAGCGTTCGGGACCCAGTACTTC
TRBV7-9	.	.	TRBJ2-7	CASSLESQVIGYYEQYF	TGTGCCAGCAGCTTAGAGAGTCAGGTTATTGGCTATTACGAGCAGTACTTC
TRBV14	TRBD2	few	TRBJ2-2	CASSTTSGVNTGELFF	TGTGCCAGCAGCACGACTAGCGGAGTTAACACCGGGGAGCTGTTTTTT
TRBV21-1	.	few	TRBJ2-7	CASTPGGQGSGQLYEQYF	TGTGCCAGCACCCCTGGTGGACAGGGAAGCGGTCAGTTATACGAGCAGTACTTC
TRBV5-1	TRBD2	.	TRBJ2-7	CASSFGVAGTYEQYF	TGCGCCAGCAGCTTTGGGGTAGCGGGGACCTACGAGCAGTACTTC
TRBV11-1	.	few	TRBJ1-5	CASSRRENQPQHF	TGTGCCAGCAGCCGACGTGAGAATCAGCCCCAGCATTTT
TRBV14	.	few	TRBJ2-5	CASSRSGTQETQYF	TGTGCCAGCAGCCGATCCGGGACTCAAGAGACCCAGTACTTC
TRBV15	.	few	TRBJ1-4	CATLEGGPRRTNEKLFF	TGTGCCACCCTGGAAGGAGGGCCTCGACGAACTAATGAAAAACTGTTTTTT
TRBV4-3	.	.	TRBJ2-3	CASSPRRGGPDTQYF	TGCGCCAGCAGTCCAAGGCGGGGTGGCCCAGATACGCAGTATTTT
TRBV3-1	TRBD2	.	TRBJ2-1	CASSPLRTSDNEQFF	TGTGCCAGCAGCCCTCTCCGGACTAGCGATAATGAGCAGTTCTTC
TRBV7-3	.	.	TRBJ2-2	CASSPTTANTGELFF	TGTGCCAGCAGCCCGACGACAGCGAACACCGGGGAGCTGTTTTTT
TRBV29-1	TRBD2	.	TRBJ2-1	CSARLAGGQEQFF	TGCAGCGCTAGACTAGCGGGGGGGCAAGAGCAGTTCTTC
TRBV7-2	TRBD2	few	TRBJ2-1	CASGSLAGRGVGEQFF	TGTGCCAGCGGCTCACTAGCGGGAAGAGGGGTAGGAGAGCAGTTCTTC
TRBV21-1	.	.	TRBJ1-3	CASSKLDRDPGNTIYF	TGTGCCAGCAGCAAACTAGACAGGGATCCTGGAAACACCATATATTTT
TRBV6-5	.	.	TRBJ1-4	CASRRGATNEKLFF	TGTGCCAGCAGGCGGGGGGCGACTAATGAAAAACTGTTTTTT
TRBV10-3	TRBD1	few	TRBJ2-7	CAISRTGGKDEQYF	TGTGCCATCAGCCGGACAGGGGGAAAAGACGAGCAGTACTTC
TRBV5-1	.	.	TRBJ2-5	CASSLRGPQETQYF	TGCGCCAGCAGCCTACGGGGCCCCCAAGAGACCCAGTACTTC
TRBV1	.	few	TRBJ2-2	CTSSRPQDGGELFF	TGCACCAGCAGCCGCCCGCAGGATGGCGGGGAGCTGTTTTTT